This TCR beta chain was sequenced in a study of early T cells in non-severe SARS-CoV-2 infection (TCRdb year 2021). Regarding the study in general: Because TCR sequencing relied on bulk RNA taken from unsorted whole blood, pairing of alpha and beta chains was not possible.

The paper as a whole reports these results and caveats: VDJdb matching was skewed toward anti-spike CD8 responses and likely underestimated virus-specific expansions, missing private and CD4 specificities.

Trimming costs V 6 bases and J 9 bases, and their ends lie 15 bases apart. The CDR3 numbers 13 residues from cysteine through phenylalanine. Only CDR3 DNA remains: 39 bases, in frame from the first base. Set within a cohort of healthcare workers in London, UK, this nested case-control study involved weekly PCR testing of nasopharyngeal swabs along with blood sampling. Between 23 and 31 March 2020, the week of the UK lockdown, healthcare workers were enrolled and then followed up weekly for as long as 16 weeks. Many counts were recorded for this clonotype. This receptor's antigen is unknown. Nothing much larger sits one base from this clone, and base qualities are not available. Libraries were prepared through 5' RACE. Sequencing used a NextSeq 500. Unique molecular identifiers were attached to individual cDNA molecules in the TCR library protocol so that sequencing error and PCR bias could be corrected. TCR alpha and beta chains were both sequenced, and the abundances of alpha and beta sequences in each sample were closely correlated with each other. The study's processing was this. Decombinator V4 was used to annotate the V gene, J gene and CDR3 of the TCR sequences. TCRs were defined as expanded if a significant change between any two time points was detected under a Poisson model with p below 0.0001. TCR abundances were normalised to the total number of TCRs sequenced in each sample and reported as counts per million. TRAV1-2 paired with TRAJ12, TRAJ20 or TRAJ33 defined MAIT TCRs, while TRAV10 paired with TRAJ18 defined iNKT TCRs. VDJdb, accessed 1 November 2021, was searched for CMV, EBV and SARS-CoV-2 annotated TCRs, with TCRs annotated for multiple antigens excluded. TCRdb applied fastp at Q25 and MiXCR to the public reads, then kept only in-frame beta chains. Every distinct CDR3 protein forms one entry, paired with its most common genes and DNA. The V and J calls follow TCRdb's processing rather than the paper's. In this sample the table shows 40,000 to 55,000 distinct CDR3 sequences, about 9.2% of which occur a single time. The ten largest clones capture 8% to 10% of the sample.

Input material: whole blood. The chain was built from TRBV12-3 or TRBV12-4 and TRBJ2-1; possibly the D gene is TRBD2, per 5 matching bases. This receptor was taken from an adult who was a healthcare worker with PCR-confirmed SARS-CoV-2 infection or an uninfected control (not recorded which). In nucleotide form, the sequence is TGTGCCAGCAGCCCGGTTGCGGGTGCTGAGCAGTTCTTC. This encodes CASSPVAGAEQFF.